The subject of this entry is one T cell receptor beta chain. Its antigen is not known. These data belong to a study of T cell responses to AZD1222 COVID-19 vaccine. The analysis combined second doses at about 4 or about 12 weeks. Profiling relied on immunoSEQ multiplex PCR, and the TCRdb table lists in-frame clones only, not all of them. Of about 69,000 clones in the sample, less than 90% were seen once. The study, taken as a whole, reports: The CD4 TCRs associated with vaccination extended across spike and predominated at 160-218 and 743-854. Following two doses of AZD1222, Spike-specific TCR breadth and depth rose.

The sample consisted of peripheral blood, taken 28 days after the second AZD1222 dose. This receptor was identified in an adult who received the AZD1222 COVID-19 vaccine.

The CDR3 is CASSDRDRSDEQFF. In DNA form, the CDR3 reads TGTGCCAGCAGCGACAGGGACAGGTCCGATGAGCAGTTCTTC. The chain combines TRBV11-1 with TRBJ2-1; 8 bases match TRBD1. Per the germline V gene, CDR1 is SGHAT and CDR2 is FQDESV (reference sequence). Losses at the gene ends were 5 bases for V and 8 bases for J; bases not matched to a gene: 8. This CDR3 has 14 amino acids.